This is a list of T cell receptor beta chains from one sample in a study of PD-1 blockade in classical Hodgkin lymphoma. Libraries were prepared by immunoSEQ multiplex PCR; TCRdb keeps only in-frame clonotypes and omits some of them. Among more than 6,000 clones, over 60% were seen once, and the ten largest hold 35% to 45%. Specimen: peripheral blood mononuclear cells (PBMCs), collected before the fourth cycle of nivolumab. The receptor set was obtained from a human donor with classical Hodgkin lymphoma. The CDR3 runs from the conserved cysteine through the conserved F or W.

j_call v_call cdr3_aa
TRBJ2-5 TRBV5-1 CASSKGTVQETQYF
TRBJ1-2 TRBV19 CASSHGTLTYGYTF
TRBJ1-4 TRBV18 CASSYTATNEKLFF
TRBJ1-1 TRBV9 CASSVGLQGNTEAFF
TRBJ1-5 TRBV18 CASSPQVVMGGNQPQHF
TRBJ2-1 TRBV5-6 CASSLKSGSTYNEQFF
TRBJ2-1 TRBV28 CASSLPGLASQFF
TRBJ2-1 TRBV7-6 CASSSGGSSYNEQFF
TRBJ1-1 TRBV7-2 CASSLVAGVTNTEAFF
TRBJ1-3 TRBV25-1 CASSEYLGAGNTIYF
TRBJ2-1 TRBV2 CASSEDRGANNEQFF
TRBJ1-2 TRBV6-1 CASSGDRVYGYTF
TRBJ2-5 TRBV6-5 CASSYSLSQRETQYF
. TRBV7-9 CASSLDGPYEQYF
TRBJ2-5 TRBV7-2 CASSLERGVEQYF
TRBJ2-3 TRBV6-5 CASAYWGGRGDTQYF
TRBJ2-7 TRBV6-6 CASSYESSGSYEQYF
TRBJ2-3 TRBV6-1 CASRSSTDTQYF
TRBJ1-5 TRBV27 CASSSSGGGRPQHF
TRBJ1-1 TRBV2 CASMGNTEAFF
TRBJ2-1 TRBV2 CASGENEQFF
TRBJ1-1 TRBV7-8 CASSLRRTGGDRNTEAFF
TRBJ1-6 TRBV6-6 CASRLGDSPLHF
TRBJ2-6 TRBV27 CASSPGQGKGGANVLTF
TRBJ1-1 TRBV7-9 CASSLTGAYNTEAFF
TRBJ2-1 TRBV12-5 CASGLDGYNEQFF
TRBJ2-5 TRBV19 CASSTGLAGQETQYF
TRBJ2-6 TRBV7-7 CASSPGFPSGANVLTF
TRBJ2-7 TRBV5-4 CASSLYGQDEQYF
TRBJ2-1 TRBV5-8 CASSLAKSGNEQFF
TRBJ1-2 TRBV7-9 CASSFGGGYTF
TRBJ1-2 TRBV21-1 CASSTTGTGYGYTF
TRBJ2-7 TRBV6-1 CASSTGPTYEQYF
TRBJ2-5 TRBV7-2 CASSLGRLMETQYF
TRBJ2-5 TRBV9 CASSVEGSWETQYF
TRBJ1-2 TRBV28 CASTGGSGGNYGYTF
TRBJ2-5 TRBV4-2 CASSLNPRGQETQYF
TRBJ2-7 TRBV11-3 CASSFTAFSSYEQYF